Sequencing of this T cell receptor beta chain was carried out in a study of Ad26.COV2.S vaccination and SARS-CoV-2 variants. The treatment: 15 to 20 received Ad26.COV2.S at low or high dose, single or two shots; about 5 received placebo; per-sample allocation not given. Day 63 following the first vaccine or placebo injection was when the samples were taken. This clone was found once. The assay was immunoSEQ multiplex PCR, and TCRdb's table has in-frame clones only and misses some. The repertoire includes about 460,000 clones, nearly 90% of them detected once, and around 1.6% sits in the top ten. The CDR3 sequence is 15 residues long. Germline assignment: CDR1 MNHEY and CDR2 SVGAGI. V lost 0 bases, J lost 0 bases, and 5 bases lay in between.

Sequences were derived from peripheral blood, sampled in a trial of Ad26.COV2.S vaccine versus placebo. The chain employs TRBV6-5 and TRBJ1-4; D unresolved. This clonotype was sampled from a person aged 18-60 years who received the Ad26.COV2.S COVID-19 vaccine or a placebo. The CDR3 nucleotides are TGTGCCAGCAGTTACTCAAGGTCAACTAATGAAAAACTGTTTTTT. Translated, it gives CASSYSRSTNEKLFF.